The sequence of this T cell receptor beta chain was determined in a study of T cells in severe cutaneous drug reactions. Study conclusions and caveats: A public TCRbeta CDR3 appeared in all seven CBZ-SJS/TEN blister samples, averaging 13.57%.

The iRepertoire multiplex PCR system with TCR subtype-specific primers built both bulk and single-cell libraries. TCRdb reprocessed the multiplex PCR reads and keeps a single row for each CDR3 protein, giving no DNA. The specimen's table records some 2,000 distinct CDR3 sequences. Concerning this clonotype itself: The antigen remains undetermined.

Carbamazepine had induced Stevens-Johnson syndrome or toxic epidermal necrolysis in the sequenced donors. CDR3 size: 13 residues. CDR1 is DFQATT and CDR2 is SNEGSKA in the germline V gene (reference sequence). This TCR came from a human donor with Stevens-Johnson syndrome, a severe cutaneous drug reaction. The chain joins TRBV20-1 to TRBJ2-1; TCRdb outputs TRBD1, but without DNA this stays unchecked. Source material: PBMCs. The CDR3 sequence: CSPTGIKSNEQFF.